A single sample gave rise to the 25 T cell receptor beta chains below, sequenced in a study of tumor and adjacent non-tumor tissue in lung cancer. TCRbeta libraries were built with three rounds of nested PCR, modified from ARM-PCR. TCRdb fed the multiplex PCR reads into MiXCR, producing one record per CDR3 protein. Here the sample spans 120,000 or so distinct CDR3 sequences, about 66% being singletons. RNA was extracted from bulk tissue without any cell sorting. The sequenced sample consisted of lung tumor tissue. The receptor source for this set is a man aged 30 to 39 with non-small cell lung cancer.

Comment on this clonotype: A much larger clone sits a single nucleotide away, making a read error possible. This chain joins TRBV4-1 and TRBJ2-3; 7 bases map to TRBD2. Trimming at V came to 8 bases and at J to 6 bases, leaving 8 bases not matched to a gene. This CDR3 contains 13 residues. Germline loops: CDR1 MGHRA, CDR2 YSYEKL. The CDR3, as DNA: TGCGCCAGCGGACGGGGGGATTCCGATACGCAGTATTTT. Translating it yields CASGRGDSDTQYF.

This clonotype has a count of ten or more. The rearrangement joins TRBV6-2 or TRBV6-3 to TRBJ2-1; D remains unclear. The V end was cut by 5 bases, the J end by 6 bases, with 11 bases between. Per germline, CDR1 MNHEY and CDR2 SVGEGT. This CDR3 contains 13 residues. CDR3 coding DNA: TGTGCCAGCAGTCTACTTGGCCCCAATGAGCAGTTCTTC. This encodes CASSLLGPNEQFF.

V and J are TRBV5-4 and TRBJ2-3; 7 positions agree with TRBD1. The CDR3 extends over 15 amino acids. From germline, CDR1 is SGHNT and CDR2 YYREEE (reference sequence). The CDR3 reads CTSSLRRQGADTQYF. The DNA for the CDR3 is TGTACAAGCAGCTTGAGGCGACAGGGTGCAGATACGCAGTATTTT.

Notes on this clonotype: Sequence at one end of the junction differs from germline and may be a read error. This rearrangement joins TRBV20-1 to TRBJ2-7; 8 bases are shared with TRBD2. In germline, CDR1 is DFQATT, CDR2 SNEGSKA (reference sequence). The CDR3 extends over 13 amino acids. This CDR3 reads CSASLSGRYERYF. The CDR3 nucleotides read TGCAGTGCTAGCCTAAGCGGGAGATACGAGCGGTACTTC.

The rearrangement uses TRBV12-3 or TRBV12-4 and TRBJ2-5; D is perhaps TRBD2 (6 bases). V lost 6 bases and J lost 7, with 15 bases in between. The length of the CDR3 is 13 residues. DNA for the CDR3: TGTGCCAGCAGCACGTCGGGAGTGGGGACCCAGTACTTC. This encodes CASSTSGVGTQYF.

A note on this clonotype: Germline is not matched at one junction end, which may reflect a read error. The rearrangement links TRBV11-3 to TRBJ2-1; D gene uncertain. The length of the CDR3 is 15 residues. In germline, CDR1 is SGHNT, CDR2 YENEEA. The CDR3 DNA sequence: TGTGTCAGCAGCTCAGGTGATAGTCAAGGGAATGAGCAGTTCTTC. This codes for CVSSSGDSQGNEQFF.

Worth noting for this clonotype: A much bigger clone sits one base away, suggesting this may be a read error. V is TRBV29-1 and J is TRBJ2-5, with a tentative D call TRBD1 (5 bases). Germline V lookup: CDR1 SQVTM, CDR2 ANQGSEA. This CDR3 is built from 13 residues. The CDR3 DNA reads as TGCAGCGCCAACAGGCCGTCCGGAAGGGCCCATTACTTC. Residues: CSANRPSGRAHYF.

This clonotype came up a few times. V usage is TRBV7-9 and J usage is TRBJ1-6; perhaps TRBD1 as D (5 bases). Per germline, CDR1 SEHNR and CDR2 FQNEAQ (reference sequence). V was trimmed by 0 bases and J by 10 bases, leaving 13 bases between them. The CDR3 runs 15 residues. The CDR3 region has the DNA TGTGCCAGCAGCTTAGCGATTGGGGGAGGATCACCCCTCCACTTT. Translation: CASSLAIGGGSPLHF.

This clonotype was seen more than once but under ten times. The missing conserved phenylalanine or tryptophan at the end of this CDR3 makes a read error likely. This sequence joins TRBV11-2 and TRBJ2-7; a possible D gene is TRBD1 (6 bases). The CDR3 is 15 amino acids. Between the trimmed V and J ends, which lost 5 bases and 1 base, there was a span of 15 bases. Germline V gene sequence: CDR1 SGHAT, CDR2 FQNNGV. CDR3 sequence: CASSIPGQGSYEQYL. The CDR3, as DNA: TGTGCCAGCAGCATACCGGGACAAGGGTCCTACGAGCAGTACCTC.

In its sample, this clonotype was seen a few times. Given a much more abundant clone one base away, this may be a read error. This chain links TRBV5-4 with TRBJ2-7; TRBD1 agrees at 10 bases. CDR3 length: 14 amino acids. Looked up from germline, CDR1 is SGHNT and CDR2 is YYREEE (reference sequence). J gave up 5 bases and V 7 bases, and 9 bases lay outside the gene matches. The CDR3 loop is CASGSRDRGDEQYF. The DNA for the CDR3 is TGTGCCAGCGGCTCCCGGGACAGGGGAGACGAGCAGTACTTC.

This clonotype has a count of ten or more. V and J are TRBV12-3 or TRBV12-4 and TRBJ2-5, with D tentatively TRBD1 (6 bases). The CDR3 is made up of 12 amino acids. The V gene lost 1 base and the J gene lost 10 bases, with 10 bases spanning the gap. CDR3 residues: CASSLDQGSQYF. The DNA for the CDR3 is TGTGCCAGCAGTTTAGATCAGGGGAGCCAGTACTTC.

Notes on this clonotype: Lacking the conserved final phenylalanine or tryptophan, this CDR3 likely reflects a read error. The chain couples TRBV5-5 to TRBJ2-2, with D maybe TRBD2 (5 bases). Germline V gene sequence: CDR1 SGHKS, CDR2 YYEKEE (reference sequence). Trimming stripped 7 bases from V and 7 bases from J, with 17 bases between. The CDR3 extends over 14 amino acids. Here the CDR3 reads CASGLVGAVGELFI. The CDR3 region has the DNA TGTGCCAGCGGGCTAGTGGGAGCGGTCGGGGAGCTGTTTATT.

Comment on this clonotype: This may be a read error: a much more frequent sequence differs by one nucleotide. This chain links TRBV5-1 with TRBJ1-1; D is perhaps TRBD1 (6 bases). The CDR3 covers 15 residues. The V gene's germline CDR1 is SGHRS and CDR2 YFSETQ. CDR3 in amino acids: CTSSSESGQGSEAFF. CDR3 nucleotide sequence: TGCACCAGCAGCTCCGAATCGGGACAAGGCTCCGAAGCTTTCTTT. The whole variable domain, filled in from reference TRBV5-1 and TRBJ1-1, reads KAGVTQTPRYLIKTRGQQVTLSCSPISGHRSVSWYQQTPGQGLQFLFEYFSETQRNKGNFPGRFSGRQFSNSRSEMNVSTLELGDSALYLCTSSSESGQGSEAFFGQGTRLTVV.

In the case of this clonotype: One end of the junction fails to match germline, which may point to a read error. The chain uses TRBV29-1 and TRBJ2-3; TRBD2 matches at 15 bases. The CDR3 runs 15 residues. Per germline, CDR1 SQVTM and CDR2 ANQGSEA. CDR3 in amino acids: CNVGLAGGSTDTQYF. CDR3 coding DNA: TGCAACGTTGGACTAGCGGGGGGGAGCACAGATACTCAGTATTTT.

The table lists this clonotype with many counts. V and J are TRBV20-1 and TRBJ2-7; D might be TRBD1 (6 bases). Looked up from germline, CDR1 is DFQATT and CDR2 is SNEGSKA (reference sequence). There are 13 residues in the CDR3. Between the trimmed V and J ends, which lost 7 bases and 2 bases, there was a span of 15 bases. The CDR3 is CSVPGHGTYEQYF. In DNA, the CDR3 is TGCAGTGTTCCGGGACATGGAACCTACGAGCAGTACTTC.

The chain combines TRBV11-1 with TRBJ2-1; possibly TRBD1 for D (5 bases). CDR1 is SGHAT, CDR2 FQDESV, per germline (reference sequence). The CDR3 spans 15 residues. The ends were cut back, 1 base at V and 3 bases at J, with 10 bases in the middle. This CDR3 reads CASSLVTGGYNEQFF. The DNA for the CDR3 is TGTGCCAGCAGCTTAGTTACAGGCGGCTACAATGAGCAGTTCTTC.

With regard to this clonotype: A much larger clone differs from this one at a single base, so this may be a read error. The chain employs TRBV5-5 and TRBJ2-2; D not resolved. In germline, CDR1 is SGHKS, CDR2 YYEKEE (reference sequence). Trimming removed 4 bases at V and 7 bases at J, with 8 bases between. The CDR3 sequence is 12 residues long. Written as DNA, the CDR3 is TGTGCCAGCAGCAAATCGTTCGGGGAGCTGTTTTTT. This translates into CASSKSFGELFF.

Details on this clonotype: It may be a read error: a sequence one base away is much more abundant. Because it lacks the conserved phenylalanine or tryptophan at the end, this CDR3 is likely a read error. This chain joins TRBV6-5 and TRBJ2-2; TRBD2 aligns across 14 bases. The CDR3 totals 16 residues. V trimming: 5 bases; J trimming: 6 bases; junction bases outside the gene matches: 5. Germline loops: CDR1 MNHEY, CDR2 SVGAGI. Here the CDR3 DNA reads TGTGCCAGCAGTCCTGGACTAGCGGGAGGATCCGGGGAGCTGTTTCTT. Translation gives CASSPGLAGGSGELFL.

This clonotype was counted a single time. The chain carries TRBV20-1 and TRBJ2-1; 11 nucleotides match TRBD2. V was pared by 7 bases and J by 3 bases, with 5 bases of the junction left unmatched. The CDR3 runs 14 residues. Germline V CDR1 and CDR2: DFQATT, SNEGSKA (reference sequence). The DNA of the CDR3 is TGCAGTGTTAAAACTAGCGGGAGCTACAATGAGCAGTTCTTC. Translation: CSVKTSGSYNEQFF.

Remarks on this clonotype: Being one base from a much bigger clone, this may be a read error. The chain combines TRBV4-2 with TRBJ1-5; a weak D match, TRBD1 (5 bases). The CDR3 has 14 amino acids. Between the trimmed V and J ends, which lost 4 bases and 6 bases, there was a span of 13 bases. Looked up from germline, CDR1 is LGHNA and CDR2 is YNFKEQ. In DNA form, the CDR3 reads TGTGCCAGCAGCCGAGAACAGAGGGGTCAGCCCCAGCATTTT. The encoded protein is CASSREQRGQPQHF.

In regard to this clonotype: A much more abundant neighbour one base away suggests this may be a read error. The genes are TRBV6-2 or TRBV6-3 and TRBJ2-6, with D perhaps TRBD1 or TRBD2 (5 bases each). Germline lookup yields CDR1 MNHEY and CDR2 SVGEGT. The length of the CDR3 is 15 residues. CDR3 protein: CASSYGHSGANDLTF. Here the CDR3 DNA reads TGTGCCAGCAGTTACGGACATTCCGGGGCCAACGACCTGACTTTC.

The V and J genes are TRBV6-2 or TRBV6-3 and TRBJ2-5; D tentatively fits TRBD1 or TRBD2 (6 bases each). V lost 10 bases and J 13 bases, leaving 28 bases between the germline ends. Germline V gene data show CDR1 as MNHEY and CDR2 as SVGEGT. CDR3 size: 14 residues. The CDR3 sequence is CANTVGAGGETRYF. DNA for the CDR3: TGTGCCAACACTGTTGGGGCCGGGGGCGAGACTCGGTACTTC.

This clonotype appeared a single time. V and J are TRBV28 and TRBJ2-1; D might be TRBD1 or TRBD2, each matching 6 bases. V dropped 8 bases and J dropped 0 bases, with 23 bases sitting between them. The CDR3 is 18 residues long. From germline, CDR1 is MDHEN and CDR2 SYDVKM. The CDR3 loop is CASCSPIAEDSSYNEQFF. The CDR3 DNA sequence: TGTGCCAGCTGTTCCCCCATAGCGGAGGACAGCTCCTACAATGAGCAGTTCTTC.

The CDR3 loop reads CATSDWTSFDTQYF. CDR3 nucleotides: TGTGCCACCAGTGACTGGACTAGCTTCGATACGCAGTATTTT. The rearrangement uses TRBV24-1 and TRBJ2-3; 8 nucleotides agree with TRBD2. The germline V gene has CDR1 KGHDR and CDR2 SFDVKD. This CDR3 has 14 amino acids. The trim removed 4 bases at V and 6 bases at J, leaving 5 bases unmatched.

This clonotype was seen only a few times. The chain is built from TRBV25-1 and TRBJ2-3; the match to TRBD1 covers 8 bases. Germline values: CDR1 MGHDK, CDR2 SYGVNS. J was trimmed by 6 bases and V by 5 bases; bases with no gene match: 10. The CDR3 consists of 15 residues. DNA of the CDR3: TGTGCCAGCAGTCCCGGGACAGGCCTTTCCGATACGCAGTATTTT. Its translation: CASSPGTGLSDTQYF.